A single sample gave rise to the 30 T cell receptor beta chains below, sequenced in a study of beta chain features in type 1 diabetes. These receptors have no identified antigens. The isolated RNA, all of it, was reverse transcribed, so expressed TCRB transcripts were what got sequenced. The data were produced by immunoSEQ multiplex PCR, yet TCRdb's version contains in-frame clones alone and is incomplete. The data hold about 740,000 clones, with about an eighth observed a single time. The study's findings and limits: Among all four CD4+ subsets, Type 1 diabetes patients had TCRB CDR3s that were moderately but significantly shorter.

The sequenced sample was naive CD4+ T cells from blood. These receptors were taken from a man aged 18 to 30 with type 1 diabetes.

This clone appeared a few times. Other DNA sequences in the same sample also yield this CDR3. The V gene is TRBV18, the J gene TRBJ2-3; D ambiguous. Looked up from germline, CDR1 is KGHSH and CDR2 is LQKENI. This CDR3 has 13 amino acids. Trimming removed 1 base from V and 2 bases from J, with 4 bases in between. CDR3 loop: CASSPRDTDTQYF. The CDR3 DNA is TGTGCCAGCTCACCACGGGACACAGATACGCAGTATTTT.

This clone has just a few counts. The chain carries TRBV2 and TRBJ1-2, with D perhaps matching TRBD1 (6 bases). The CDR3 extends over 12 amino acids. Germline V gives CDR1 SNHLY, CDR2 FYNNEI. The V and J ends lost 8 bases and 4 bases respectively, with 11 bases between them. CDR3 DNA: TGTGCCAGCGGACAGACGAGCTATGGCTACACCTTC. It translates to CASGQTSYGYTF.

This clone was detected once. The rearrangement joins TRBV2 to TRBJ2-5; 7 bases fit TRBD2. Germline V lookup: CDR1 SNHLY, CDR2 FYNNEI. This CDR3 spans 15 amino acids. The V gene end was trimmed by 2 bases and the J gene end by 5 bases; junction bases not matched to a gene: 8. CDR3 nucleotide sequence: TGTGCCAGCAGTGAAAGGGGCTCCGGGGGGGAGACCCAGTACTTC. Translating it yields CASSERGSGGETQYF.

V usage is TRBV30 and J usage is TRBJ1-2; no clear D gene. V was cut by 0 bases and J by 1 base, with 12 bases left in between. The CDR3 contains 15 residues. The germline V gene encodes CDR1 GTSNPN and CDR2 SVGIG (reference sequence). The CDR3 nucleotides read TGTGCCTGGAGTGTACAAGGACTCGGTAACTATGGCTACACCTTC. Its protein product is CAWSVQGLGNYGYTF. The full variable domain, with the rest looked up from reference TRBV30 and TRBJ1-2, is SQTIHQWPATLVQPVGSPLSLECTVEGTSNPNLYWYRQAAGRGLQLLFYSVGIGQISSEVPQNLSASRPQDRQFILSSKKLLLSDSGFYLCAWSVQGLGNYGYTFGSGTRLTVV.

This clone was counted only a few times. The rearrangement uses TRBV29-1 and TRBJ2-4; TRBD1 might be the D (5 bases). V lost 7 bases and J lost 0, with 13 bases in between. The CDR3 consists of 14 residues. CDR1 is SQVTM, CDR2 ANQGSEA, per germline. CDR3 amino acids: CSAGQGSAKNIQYF. The DNA of the CDR3 is TGCAGCGCAGGGCAAGGGTCAGCCAAAAACATTCAGTACTTC.

This clone was counted only a few times. An end of the junction differs from the germline gene, which may be a read error. The gene calls are TRBV30 and TRBJ2-7, with D possibly being TRBD2 (7 bases). Germline assignment: CDR1 GTSNPN and CDR2 SVGIG (reference sequence). The length of the CDR3 is 13 residues. The CDR3 loop is CAWIPVGGRPAHF. CDR3 in DNA: TGTGCCTGGATCCCCGTGGGGGGGCGTCCGGCGCACTTC.

The J gene is TRBJ1-4, the V gene TRBV30, with 8 bases matching TRBD1. The CDR3 extends over 15 amino acids. CDR1 GTSNPN and CDR2 SVGIG come from the germline V gene (reference sequence). After removal of 2 bases from V and 2 bases from J, the junction contained 4 bases not matched to a gene. Here the CDR3 reads CAWSPGQATNEKLFF. In DNA, the CDR3 is TGTGCCTGGAGTCCGGGACAGGCGACTAATGAAAAACTGTTTTTT.

This clone was observed a handful of times. The chain recombines TRBV11-1 with TRBJ1-1; weak D call: TRBD1 (5 bases). V lost 5 bases, J lost 5 bases, and 15 bases lay in between. Germline V gene sequence: CDR1 SGHAT, CDR2 FQDESV (reference sequence). CDR3 size: 14 residues. The CDR3 DNA is TGTGCCAGCAGCGACGCGGGGCGGGGGACTGAAGCTTTCTTT. The encoded protein is CASSDAGRGTEAFF. Filled out from reference TRBV11-1 and TRBJ1-1, the complete variable domain reads EAEVAQSPRYKITEKSQAVAFWCDPISGHATLYWYRQILGQGPELLVQFQDESVVDDSQLPKDRFSAERLKGVDSTLKIQPAELGDSAMYLCASSDAGRGTEAFFGQGTRLTVV.

V and J are TRBV11-3 and TRBJ1-2; D call uncertain. The CDR3 extends over 14 amino acids. The V and J ends lost 1 base and 6 bases respectively, with 12 bases between them. From germline, CDR1 is SGHNT and CDR2 YENEEA. The CDR3 coding sequence is TGTGCCAGCAGCTTAGCTGGGGAACAACATGGCTACACCTTC. Translating gives CASSLAGEQHGYTF.

J is TRBJ2-7 and V is TRBV5-4, with 7 nucleotides matching TRBD1. In germline, CDR1 is SGHNT, CDR2 YYREEE (reference sequence). The CDR3 is made up of 14 amino acids. The trim removed 4 bases at V and 6 bases at J, leaving 10 bases unmatched. The DNA for the CDR3 is TGTGCCAGCAGCACCGGGACAGCCAGAAGCGAGCAGTACTTC. It yields the protein CASSTGTARSEQYF.

This clone was seen more than once but under ten times. The chain combines TRBV30 with TRBJ2-2; D not certain. V was trimmed by 3 bases and J by 7 bases, leaving 9 bases between them. The length of the CDR3 is 12 residues. Germline CDR1 reads GTSNPN; CDR2 reads SVGIG (reference sequence). This CDR3 reads CAWSSLSGELFF. CDR3 DNA: TGTGCCTGGAGCTCCCTCAGCGGGGAGCTGTTTTTT.

The V call is TRBV4-1, the J call TRBJ2-1; D not certain. The germline V gene encodes CDR1 MGHRA and CDR2 YSYEKL. V was pared by 4 bases and J by 0 bases, with 19 bases between. The CDR3 extends over 18 amino acids. Written as DNA, the CDR3 is TGCGCCAGCAGCCGCCCAAAGGGATCGCAGAGCTCCTACAATGAGCAGTTCTTC. Translating gives CASSRPKGSQSSYNEQFF.

This clone was detected a few times. This rearrangement joins TRBV2 to TRBJ1-2; a possible D gene is TRBD1 (5 bases). There are 12 residues in the CDR3. Trimming left V 4 bases short and J 8 bases short, with 11 bases between. The V gene's germline CDR1 is SNHLY and CDR2 FYNNEI. The CDR3 sequence is CASSGEGMGYTF. Written as DNA, the CDR3 is TGTGCCAGCAGTGGTGAGGGGATGGGCTACACCTTC. Combining the CDR3 with reference TRBV2 and TRBJ1-2 gives the whole variable domain EPEVTQTPSHQVTQMGQEVILRCVPISNHLYFYWYRQILGQKVEFLVSFYNNEISEKSEIFDDQFSVERPDGSNFTLKIRSTKLEDSAMYFCASSGEGMGYTFGSGTRLTVV.

CDR3 bases: TGTGCCAGCAGCCTGATATCAATCCCCACAGATACGCAGTATTTT. Its protein product is CASSLISIPTDTQYF. V usage is TRBV7-9 and J usage is TRBJ2-3; D ambiguous. Germline lookup yields CDR1 SEHNR and CDR2 FQNEAQ (reference sequence). The CDR3 has 15 amino acids. V was cut by 5 bases and J by 2 bases, with 14 bases left in between.

This clone was seen a handful of times. This rearrangement joins TRBV18 to TRBJ2-7; D is undetermined. This CDR3 has 13 amino acids. The V gene's germline CDR1 is KGHSH and CDR2 LQKENI. With 2 bases removed from V and 3 bases from J, the gap between germline ends came to 8 bases. The CDR3: CASSPDKVYEQYF. The CDR3 bases are TGTGCCAGCTCACCAGATAAGGTCTACGAGCAGTACTTC.

This clone was counted a few times. The genes are TRBV4-1 and TRBJ2-1; TRBD2 agrees at 8 bases. The junction had 5 bases not matched to a gene; V was cut back by 0 bases and J by 7 bases. The germline gives CDR1 MGHRA, CDR2 YSYEKL. The CDR3 spans 15 residues. The CDR3 sequence is CASSQDGTSWNEQFF. CDR3 nucleotides: TGCGCCAGCAGCCAAGACGGGACTAGTTGGAATGAGCAGTTCTTC.

The chain links TRBV9 to TRBJ1-3; no firm D call. V lost 0 bases, J lost 7 bases, and 8 bases lay in between. The germline V gene has CDR1 SGDLS and CDR2 YYNGEE. The length of the CDR3 is 13 residues. CDR3 bases: TGTGCCAGCAGCGTAGAAATCGGGAACACCATATATTTT. Its translation: CASSVEIGNTIYF.

The chain recombines TRBV28 with TRBJ1-5; 8 bases fit TRBD1. V shed 6 bases and J 6 bases; nucleotides not matched to a gene: 10. This CDR3 is built from 15 residues. Germline assignment: CDR1 MDHEN and CDR2 SYDVKM. The CDR3 coding sequence is TGTGCCAGCAGCCCCGGACAGGGCGGTAGTCAGCCCCAGCATTTT. Translated: CASSPGQGGSQPQHF. Drawing the rest from reference TRBV28 and TRBJ1-5, the complete variable domain is DVKVTQSSRYLVKRTGEKVFLECVQDMDHENMFWYRQDPGLGLRLIYFSYDVKMKEKGDIPEGYSVSREKKERFSLILESASTNQTSMYLCASSPGQGGSQPQHFGDGTRLSIL.

In this sample, this clone turned up a few times. This sequence joins TRBV7-2 and TRBJ1-5; D might be TRBD1 (5 bases). Germline V gene data show CDR1 as SGHTA and CDR2 as FQGNSA. The V gene lost 6 bases and the J gene lost 6 bases, with 15 bases spanning the gap. The CDR3 is 14 residues long. The CDR3 region is CASSSGLGGQPQHF. The CDR3 coding sequence is TGTGCCAGCAGTTCAGGGTTGGGGGGTCAGCCCCAGCATTTT. The whole variable domain, remainder taken from reference TRBV7-2 and TRBJ1-5, is GAGVSQSPSNKVTEKGKDVELRCDPISGHTALYWYRQSLGQGLEFLIYFQGNSAPDKSGLPSDRFSAERTGGSVSTLTIQRTQQEDSAVYLCASSSGLGGQPQHFGDGTRLSIL.

This clone was seen more than once but under ten times. V is TRBV5-4 and J is TRBJ2-6; TRBD1 or TRBD2 may be the D gene (5 bases each). Germline CDR1 SGHNT, CDR2 YYREEE (reference sequence). Trimming stripped 4 bases from V and 0 bases from J, with 14 bases between. The CDR3 totals 17 residues. CDR3 region: CASSAYPGTSGANVLTF. The CDR3 DNA reads TGTGCCAGCAGCGCCTATCCAGGGACCTCTGGGGCCAACGTCCTGACTTTC.

The chain recombines TRBV7-9 with TRBJ2-1; D gene ambiguous. Trimming took 8 bases from V and 0 from J, leaving 8 bases between them. Per the germline V gene, CDR1 is SEHNR and CDR2 is FQNEAQ (reference sequence). This CDR3 region has 13 residues. DNA of the CDR3: TGTGCCAGCCCCGGCCCCTCCTACAATGAGCAGTTCTTC. It translates to CASPGPSYNEQFF.

This clone was detected only a few times. This chain joins TRBV5-6 and TRBJ2-7, with TRBD2 identical over 9 bases. Trimming at V came to 4 bases and at J to 5 bases, leaving 19 bases not matched to a gene. This CDR3 has 18 residues. CDR1 is SGHDT and CDR2 is YYEEEE in the germline V gene. This CDR3 reads CASSQPPSSGGRRDEQYF. The CDR3 DNA reads TGTGCCAGCAGCCAGCCCCCAAGTAGCGGGGGAAGGAGGGACGAGCAGTACTTC.

The sample holds a few counts of this clone. The CDR3, as DNA: TGTGCCACCCGGTATCCCCTATCCTACGAGCAGTACTTC. Residues: CATRYPLSYEQYF. The rearrangement links TRBV27 to TRBJ2-7; D uncertain. The ends were cut back, 10 bases at V and 1 base at J, with 14 bases in the middle. Looked up from germline, CDR1 is MNHEY and CDR2 is SMNVEV (reference sequence). This CDR3 region has 13 residues.

The chain couples TRBV6-6 to TRBJ1-5, with D unresolved. This CDR3 contains 12 residues. In germline, CDR1 is MNHNY, CDR2 SVGAGI (reference sequence). Trimming cost V 6 bases and J 7 bases, with 10 bases left between them. The CDR3 DNA sequence: TGTGCCAGCAGAATCGCTGAGCAGCCCCAGCATTTT. As protein: CASRIAEQPQHF.

This clone was counted a few times. This sequence joins TRBV30 and TRBJ1-5, with TRBD1 matching 8 bases. Germline V gene sequence: CDR1 GTSNPN, CDR2 SVGIG (reference sequence). V was pared by 3 bases and J by 2 bases, with 9 bases of the junction left unmatched. This CDR3 spans 16 amino acids. CDR3 amino acids: CAWSPAGGRGNQPQHF. Written as DNA, the CDR3 is TGTGCCTGGAGCCCCGCAGGGGGCAGAGGCAATCAGCCCCAGCATTTT.

This chain joins TRBV10-3 and TRBJ2-1; 9 bases line up with TRBD1. The CDR3 has 17 residues. The germline gives CDR1 ENHRY, CDR2 SYGVKD. Trimming cost V 0 bases and J 8 bases; bases outside gene matches: 11. The CDR3 is CAISESQPGQGTDEQFF. CDR3 coding DNA: TGTGCCATCAGTGAGTCCCAGCCGGGACAGGGTACCGATGAGCAGTTCTTC.

V and J are TRBV7-9 and TRBJ2-7; the match to TRBD1 covers 8 bases. Trimming removed 5 bases from V and 4 bases from J; junction bases left unmatched: 7. This CDR3 contains 14 residues. CDR1 is SEHNR and CDR2 is FQNEAQ in the germline V gene (reference sequence). CDR3 in amino acids: CASSTDRGAYEQYF. CDR3 bases: TGTGCCAGCAGCACCGACAGGGGAGCGTACGAGCAGTACTTC.

The CDR3, as DNA: TGTGCCAGCAGCGCCAGGACCCTCACAGATACGCAGTATTTT. It is translated as CASSARTLTDTQYF. The chain carries TRBV9 and TRBJ2-3; no clear D. The CDR3 totals 14 residues. The germline V gene has CDR1 SGDLS and CDR2 YYNGEE. Trimming removed 3 bases from V and 2 bases from J, with 10 bases in between.

The J gene is TRBJ2-5, the V gene TRBV5-1, with D unresolved. Between the trimmed V and J ends, which lost 2 bases and 0 bases, there was a span of 5 bases. The V gene's germline CDR1 is SGHRS and CDR2 YFSETQ. This CDR3 spans 13 amino acids. CDR3 in amino acids: CASSFTHQETQYF. Written as DNA, the CDR3 is TGCGCCAGCAGCTTCACCCACCAAGAGACCCAGTACTTC.

This clone was detected only a few times. The rearrangement uses TRBV6-5 and TRBJ2-3; 7 nucleotides agree with TRBD1. The V segment lost 5 bases and the J segment 11 bases; nucleotides outside the gene matches: 10. Germline V gene sequence: CDR1 MNHEY, CDR2 SVGAGI. This CDR3 contains 13 residues. CDR3 residues: CASSEAGGQQQYF. The CDR3 DNA reads as TGTGCCAGCAGTGAAGCTGGGGGACAGCAGCAGTATTTT.